In its sample, the clone carrying this T cell receptor (beta chain) was seen a few times. Its matching antigen is unknown. The data are from a study of T cell responses to AZD1222 COVID-19 vaccine. Points from the study as a whole: Reports say nearly half of spike-specific TCRs go after unmutated variant regions. Donors, mostly white British, included more females; clonal diversity was possibly underestimated. Once two AZD1222 doses were given, Spike-specific TCR breadth and depth went up.

Trimming shortened V by 0 bases and J by 12 bases, and 14 bases separated the two germline ends. The germline V gene has CDR1 LNHNV and CDR2 YYDKDF (reference sequence). CDR3 length: 13 residues. Method: immunoSEQ multiplex PCR; TCRdb's copy keeps in-frame clones and lacks some. The sample gives some 150,000 clones, less than 90% of which show up once; more than 5.5% is in the top ten. Sequences were derived from peripheral blood, sampled on day 0 of MenACWY control vaccination. This chain connects TRBV15 to TRBJ1-2, with D possibly TRBD1 on 5 matching bases. This TCR came from an adult in good health. CDR3 in amino acids: CATSRDLPGTNTF. The CDR3 DNA reads TGTGCCACCAGCAGAGATCTACCAGGGACGAACACCTTC.